This T cell receptor (beta chain) emerged from a study of CD8 T cells in Susac syndrome. This clonotype was counted a single time. While serving as controls, healthy donors were matched for age and sex. RNA was extracted with the RNeasy kit, and a quantity of roughly 0.5 to 1 ug was reverse transcribed using random hexamers. TCRdb reprocessed the immunoSEQ multiplex PCR reads via MiXCR and lists one record per CDR3 protein. The repertoire holds about 80,000 distinct CDR3 sequences, with 94% as singletons. The CDR3 has 16 amino acids. The ends lost 0 bases at V and 5 bases at J; junction bases unmatched: 6. The germline gives CDR1 SGDLS, CDR2 YYNGEE.

The chain has TRBV9 and TRBJ2-5, with 11 bases matching TRBD2. The specimen sequenced was CD8+ T cells from PBMCs. This TCR derives from a human donor in good health. The CDR3 protein is CASSVGLAGLWETQYF. The CDR3 DNA sequence: TGTGCCAGCAGCGTAGGACTAGCGGGGTTGTGGGAGACCCAGTACTTC.